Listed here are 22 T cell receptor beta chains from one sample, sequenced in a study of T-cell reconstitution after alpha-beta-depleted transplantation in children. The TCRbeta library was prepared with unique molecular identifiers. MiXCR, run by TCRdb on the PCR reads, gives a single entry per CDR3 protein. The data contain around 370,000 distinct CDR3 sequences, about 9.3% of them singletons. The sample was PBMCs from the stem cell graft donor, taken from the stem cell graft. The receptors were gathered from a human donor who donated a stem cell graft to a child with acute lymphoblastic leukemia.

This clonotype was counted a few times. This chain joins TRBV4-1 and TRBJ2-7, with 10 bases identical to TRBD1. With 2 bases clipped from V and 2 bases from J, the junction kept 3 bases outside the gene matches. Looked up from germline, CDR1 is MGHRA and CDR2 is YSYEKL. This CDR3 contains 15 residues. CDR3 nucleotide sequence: TGCGCCAGCAGCCAACCCGGGACAGGGGCCTACGAGCAGTACTTC. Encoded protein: CASSQPGTGAYEQYF.

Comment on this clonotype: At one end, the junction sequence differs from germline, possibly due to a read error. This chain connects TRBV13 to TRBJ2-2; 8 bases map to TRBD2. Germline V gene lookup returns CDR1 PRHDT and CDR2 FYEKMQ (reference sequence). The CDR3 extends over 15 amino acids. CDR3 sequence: CASSFGRERGGELFF. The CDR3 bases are TGCGCCAGCAGCTTCGGCCGGGAGCGGGGGGGGGAGCTGTTTTTT. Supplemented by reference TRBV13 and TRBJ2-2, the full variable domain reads AAGVIQSPRHLIKEKRETATLKCYPIPRHDTVYWYQQGPGQDPQFLISFYEKMQSDKGSIPDRFSAQQFSDYHSELNMSSLELGDSALYFCASSFGRERGGELFFGEGSRLTVL.

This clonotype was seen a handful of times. This CDR3 reads CASSSPTKGISSPLHF. The CDR3 DNA reads TGTGCCAGCAGTTCCCCGACAAAGGGAATTAGCTCACCCCTCCACTTT. The chain combines TRBV28 with TRBJ1-6; D unclear. Germline V gene data show CDR1 as MDHEN and CDR2 as SYDVKM. Deletions cut 4 bases from V and 10 bases from J, with 20 bases between. This CDR3 spans 16 amino acids. Using reference TRBV28 and TRBJ1-6 for the parts outside the CDR3, the full variable domain is DVKVTQSSRYLVKRTGEKVFLECVQDMDHENMFWYRQDPGLGLRLIYFSYDVKMKEKGDIPEGYSVSREKKERFSLILESASTNQTSMYLCASSSPTKGISSPLHFGNGTRLTVT.

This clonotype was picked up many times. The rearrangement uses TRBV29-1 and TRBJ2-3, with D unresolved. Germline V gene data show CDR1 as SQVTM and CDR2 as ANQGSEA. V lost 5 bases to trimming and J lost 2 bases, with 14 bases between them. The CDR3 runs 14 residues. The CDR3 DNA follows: TGCAGCGTTCAAAAAGGGCAGTCCACAGATACGCAGTATTTT. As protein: CSVQKGQSTDTQYF.

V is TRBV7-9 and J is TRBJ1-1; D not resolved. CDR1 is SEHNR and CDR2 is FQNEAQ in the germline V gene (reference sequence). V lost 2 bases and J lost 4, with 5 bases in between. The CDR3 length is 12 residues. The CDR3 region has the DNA TGTGCCAGCAGCTTACAGGCCACTGAAGCTTTCTTT. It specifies CASSLQATEAFF.

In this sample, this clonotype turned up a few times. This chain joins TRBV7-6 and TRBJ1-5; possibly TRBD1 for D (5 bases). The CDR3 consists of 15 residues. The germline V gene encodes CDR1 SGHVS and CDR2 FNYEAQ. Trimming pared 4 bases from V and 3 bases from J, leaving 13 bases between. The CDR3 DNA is TGTGCCAGCAGCTCACTTGCAGGGAACAATCAGCCCCAGCATTTT. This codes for CASSSLAGNNQPQHF.

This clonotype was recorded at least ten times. CDR3 region: CASSLFSGTGFKEQYF. In nucleotides, the CDR3 is TGTGCCAGCAGCTTGTTTAGCGGGACAGGGTTTAAGGAGCAGTACTTC. This chain uses TRBV5-4 with TRBJ2-7, with D possibly matching TRBD1 (9 bases). V lost 1 base, J lost 7 bases, and 21 bases lay in between. CDR1 and CDR2 from the germline V gene are SGHNT and YYREEE (reference sequence). The CDR3 spans 16 residues. The entire variable domain, with the rest obtained from reference TRBV5-4 and TRBJ2-7, is as follows: ETGVTQSPTHLIKTRGQQVTLRCSSQSGHNTVSWYQQALGQGPQFIFQYYREEENGRGNFPPRFSGLQFPNYSSELNVNALELDDSALYLCASSLFSGTGFKEQYFGPGTRLTVT.

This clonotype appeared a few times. The CDR3 loop is CASSLVSSGPLYEQYF. In DNA form, the CDR3 reads TGTGCCAGCAGCTTAGTGTCTAGCGGGCCCCTCTACGAGCAGTACTTC. The J gene is TRBJ2-7, the V gene TRBV11-2; the match to TRBD2 covers 8 bases. CDR3 length: 16 amino acids. Germline lookup yields CDR1 SGHAT and CDR2 FQNNGV. Trimming cost V 1 base and J 3 bases; bases outside gene matches: 8.

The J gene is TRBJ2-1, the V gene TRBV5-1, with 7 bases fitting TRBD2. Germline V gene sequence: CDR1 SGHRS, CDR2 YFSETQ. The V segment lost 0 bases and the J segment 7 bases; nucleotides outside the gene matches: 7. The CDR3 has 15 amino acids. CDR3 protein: CASSLVASGLNEQFF. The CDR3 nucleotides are TGCGCCAGCAGCTTGGTAGCTAGCGGCCTAAATGAGCAGTTCTTC.

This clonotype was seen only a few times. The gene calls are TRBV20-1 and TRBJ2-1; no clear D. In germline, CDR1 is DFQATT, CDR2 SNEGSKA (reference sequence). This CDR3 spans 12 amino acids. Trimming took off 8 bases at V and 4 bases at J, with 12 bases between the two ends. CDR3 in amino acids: CSSYTEYNEQFF. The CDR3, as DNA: TGCAGTTCATACACGGAGTACAATGAGCAGTTCTTC.

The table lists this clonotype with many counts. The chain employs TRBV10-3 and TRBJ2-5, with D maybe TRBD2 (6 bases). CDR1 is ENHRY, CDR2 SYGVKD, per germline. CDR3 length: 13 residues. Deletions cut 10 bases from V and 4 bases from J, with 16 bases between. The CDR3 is CASAGTLPETQYF. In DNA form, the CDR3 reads TGTGCCAGCGCGGGGACCTTGCCAGAGACCCAGTACTTC.

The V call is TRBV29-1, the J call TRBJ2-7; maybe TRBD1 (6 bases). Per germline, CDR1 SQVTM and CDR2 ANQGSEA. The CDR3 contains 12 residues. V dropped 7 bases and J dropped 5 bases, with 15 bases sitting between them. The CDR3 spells CSGKDRTDEQYF. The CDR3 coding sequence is TGCAGCGGTAAAGACAGGACGGACGAGCAGTACTTC.

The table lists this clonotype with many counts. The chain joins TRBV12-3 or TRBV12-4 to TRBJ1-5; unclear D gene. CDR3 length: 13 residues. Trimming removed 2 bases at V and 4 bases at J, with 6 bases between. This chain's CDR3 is CASSLWENQPQHF. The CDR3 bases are TGTGCCAGCAGTTTATGGGAGAATCAGCCCCAGCATTTT.

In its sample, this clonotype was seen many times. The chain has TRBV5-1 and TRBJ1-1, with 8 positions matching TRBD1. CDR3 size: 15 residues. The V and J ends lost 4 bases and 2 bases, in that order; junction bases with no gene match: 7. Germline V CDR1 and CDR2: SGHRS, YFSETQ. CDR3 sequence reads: CASSGLTGENTEAFF. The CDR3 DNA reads TGCGCCAGCAGCGGGTTGACAGGGGAAAACACTGAAGCTTTCTTT.

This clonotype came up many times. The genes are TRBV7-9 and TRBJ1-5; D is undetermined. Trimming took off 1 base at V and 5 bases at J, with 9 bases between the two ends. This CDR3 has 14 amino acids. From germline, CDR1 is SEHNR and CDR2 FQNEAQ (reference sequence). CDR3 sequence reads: CASSLGAAHQPQHF. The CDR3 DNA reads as TGTGCCAGCAGCTTAGGGGCAGCCCATCAGCCCCAGCATTTT.

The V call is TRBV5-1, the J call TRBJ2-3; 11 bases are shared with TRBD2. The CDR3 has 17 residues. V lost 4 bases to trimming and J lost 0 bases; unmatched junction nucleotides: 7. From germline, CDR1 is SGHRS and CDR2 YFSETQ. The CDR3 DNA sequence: TGCGCCAGCAGCAAATCGCTAGCGGGAGGAAGCACAGATACGCAGTATTTT. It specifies CASSKSLAGGSTDTQYF.

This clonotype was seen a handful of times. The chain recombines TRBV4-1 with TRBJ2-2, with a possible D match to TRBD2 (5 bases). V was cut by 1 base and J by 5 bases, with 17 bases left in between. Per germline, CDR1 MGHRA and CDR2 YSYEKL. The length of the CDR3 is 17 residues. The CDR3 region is CASSQGAGEWRTGELFF. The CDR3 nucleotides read TGCGCCAGCAGCCAAGGGGCTGGGGAGTGGAGGACCGGGGAGCTGTTTTTT.

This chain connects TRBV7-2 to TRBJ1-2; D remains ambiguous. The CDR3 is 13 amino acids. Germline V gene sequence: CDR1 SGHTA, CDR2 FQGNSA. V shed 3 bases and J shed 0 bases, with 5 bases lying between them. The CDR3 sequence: CASSFHANYGYTF. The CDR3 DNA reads TGTGCCAGCAGCTTTCACGCTAACTATGGCTACACCTTC.

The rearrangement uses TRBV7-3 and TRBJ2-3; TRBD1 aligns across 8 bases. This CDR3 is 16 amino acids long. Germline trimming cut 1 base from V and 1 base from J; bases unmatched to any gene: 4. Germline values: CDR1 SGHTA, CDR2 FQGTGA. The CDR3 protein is CASSLIPGQGTDTQYF. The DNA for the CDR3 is TGTGCCAGCAGCTTAATCCCGGGACAGGGCACAGATACGCAGTATTTT.

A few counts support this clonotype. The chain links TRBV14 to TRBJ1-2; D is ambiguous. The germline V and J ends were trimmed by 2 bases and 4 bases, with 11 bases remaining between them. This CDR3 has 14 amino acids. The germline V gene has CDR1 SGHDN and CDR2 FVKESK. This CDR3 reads CASSQSPAGYGYTF. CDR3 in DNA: TGTGCCAGCAGCCAAAGCCCGGCGGGCTATGGCTACACCTTC.

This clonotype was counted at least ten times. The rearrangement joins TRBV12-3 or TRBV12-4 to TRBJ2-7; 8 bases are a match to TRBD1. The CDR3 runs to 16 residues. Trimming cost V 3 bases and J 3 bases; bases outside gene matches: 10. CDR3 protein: CASSFPRDRPFYEQYF. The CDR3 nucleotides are TGTGCCAGCAGTTTCCCCCGGGACAGGCCATTCTACGAGCAGTACTTC.

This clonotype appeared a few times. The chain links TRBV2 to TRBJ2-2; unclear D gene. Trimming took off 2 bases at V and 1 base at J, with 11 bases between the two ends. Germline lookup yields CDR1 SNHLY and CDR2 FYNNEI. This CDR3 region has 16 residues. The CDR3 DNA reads TGTGCCAGCAGTGAATTTCTGACTGTGAACACCGGGGAGCTGTTTTTT. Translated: CASSEFLTVNTGELFF.